Each of the 20 T cell receptor beta chains below was sequenced from the same sample in a study of chemoradiotherapy in HPV16-positive cancers. Repertoires were generated with immunoSEQ multiplex PCR, while TCRdb's copy carries only in-frame clones and drops some. The data show 3,200 or so clones, around nine tenths seen once. The source was tumor tissue, collected from a patient who underwent chemoradiotherapy. Receptor source: a human donor with HPV-associated anogenital cancer.

This clone showed up just once. This sequence joins TRBV6-1 and TRBJ1-1, with D maybe TRBD1 (6 bases). Germline CDR1 MNHNS, CDR2 SASEGT. This CDR3 region has 17 residues. Deletions cut 5 bases from V and 5 bases from J, with 24 bases between. CDR3 sequence reads: CASSQGNRVNMGTEAFF. CDR3 DNA sequence: TGTGCCAGCAGTCAAGGGAACAGGGTAAATATGGGAACTGAAGCTTTCTTT.

This chain connects TRBV18 to TRBJ2-5; a weak D match, TRBD1 (6 bases). This CDR3 is 11 amino acids long. The germline V and J ends were trimmed by 5 bases and 13 bases, with 14 bases remaining between them. Per the germline V gene, CDR1 is KGHSH and CDR2 is LQKENI. CDR3 loop: CASSSTGRRYF. The CDR3 DNA reads as TGTGCCAGCTCATCAACAGGGAGAAGGTACTTC.

This sequence joins TRBV6-1 and TRBJ1-2; TRBD1 matches 7 bases. The germline V gene encodes CDR1 MNHNS and CDR2 SASEGT. Losses at the gene ends were 0 bases for V and 8 bases for J; bases not matched to a gene: 6. The CDR3 length is 14 residues. CDR3 sequence: CASSEAGDRSGYTF. Written as DNA, the CDR3 is TGTGCCAGCAGTGAAGCAGGGGACAGATCCGGCTACACCTTC.

The V call is TRBV25-1, the J call TRBJ1-2; D is possibly TRBD1 (6 bases). The CDR3 contains 14 residues. CDR1 and CDR2 from the germline V gene are MGHDK and SYGVNS. Trimming pared 7 bases from V and 8 bases from J, leaving 20 bases between. The chain's CDR3 is CASTEGDHYQGYTF. CDR3 sequence (DNA): TGTGCCAGCACCGAGGGGGACCACTATCAAGGCTACACCTTC.

The J gene is TRBJ1-3, the V gene TRBV6-6, with D unresolved. V was pared by 6 bases and J by 0 bases, with 9 bases between. The CDR3 length is 14 residues. Germline V gene data show CDR1 as MNHNY and CDR2 as SVGAGI (reference sequence). CDR3 amino acids: CASSLTPSGNTIYF. The CDR3 DNA reads as TGTGCCAGCAGCCTCACCCCCTCTGGAAACACCATATATTTT.

The CDR3 sequence: CASSLLRVRHPGTEAFF. The CDR3 DNA sequence: TGTGCCAGCAGTTTATTGAGGGTTCGGCACCCCGGCACTGAAGCTTTCTTT. The chain links TRBV28 to TRBJ1-1; D gene uncertain. The V gene lost 1 base and the J gene lost 4 bases, with 19 bases spanning the gap. The CDR3 spans 17 residues. Germline values: CDR1 MDHEN, CDR2 SYDVKM.

This chain connects TRBV7-6 to TRBJ2-2; 9 nucleotides match TRBD2. V gave up 5 bases and J gave up 6 bases; unmatched junction bases: 7. Germline loops: CDR1 SGHVS, CDR2 FNYEAQ. The CDR3 is 15 residues long. CDR3 residues: CASSPGLAGSGELFF. The DNA for the CDR3 is TGTGCCAGCAGCCCGGGACTAGCTGGGTCCGGGGAGCTGTTTTTT. The full variable domain, its missing parts supplied by reference TRBV7-6 and TRBJ2-2, is GAGVSQSPRYKVTKRGQDVALRCDPISGHVSLYWYRQALGQGPEFLTYFNYEAQQDKSGLPNDRFSAERPEGSISTLTIQRTEQRDSAMYRCASSPGLAGSGELFFGEGSRLTVL.

This chain uses TRBV19 with TRBJ2-5, with D perhaps TRBD2 (5 bases). The germline CDR1 and CDR2 sequences are LNHDA and SQIVND (reference sequence). CDR3 length: 15 amino acids. V was shortened by 5 bases and J by 5 bases, with 18 bases between the two germline ends. CDR3 protein: CASSVVRVSRETQYF. The DNA for the CDR3 is TGTGCCAGTAGTGTGGTGCGGGTATCACGGGAGACCCAGTACTTC.

The chain joins TRBV10-1 to TRBJ1-1; unclear D gene. The CDR3 length is 14 residues. Trimming removed 2 bases at V and 2 bases at J, with 9 bases between. Germline V gene lookup returns CDR1 WNHNN and CDR2 SYGVQD (reference sequence). The CDR3 loop is CASSEVSSNTEAFF. As DNA, the CDR3 is TGCGCCAGCAGTGAGGTGTCATCCAACACTGAAGCTTTCTTT.

The chain has TRBV7-2 and TRBJ2-7; D not certain. Germline values: CDR1 SGHTA, CDR2 FQGNSA. The CDR3 is 12 amino acids. V was pared by 8 bases and J by 4 bases, with 12 bases between. Written as DNA, the CDR3 is TGTGCCAGCGGGTTCACCAGGTACGAGCAGTACTTC. Protein sequence: CASGFTRYEQYF.

This clone was counted a few times. The V call is TRBV6-1, the J call TRBJ2-7; D might be TRBD2 (6 bases). The CDR3 spans 14 residues. Trimming took off 5 bases at V and 3 bases at J, with 14 bases between the two ends. The germline CDR1 and CDR2 sequences are MNHNS and SASEGT. CDR3 residues: CASSLSGARYEQYF. The CDR3 DNA sequence: TGTGCCAGCAGTCTTAGCGGAGCCCGCTACGAGCAGTACTTC.

The chain has TRBV7-4 and TRBJ2-5; a possible D gene is TRBD2 (6 bases). Between the trimmed V and J ends, which lost 5 bases and 1 base, there was a span of 20 bases. Germline V gene sequence: CDR1 SGHVT, CDR2 SQSDAQ. This CDR3 region has 17 residues. The CDR3 DNA follows: TGTGCCAGCAGCGCCGGACGGGGGACCCGCTTCCAAGAGACCCAGTACTTC. This encodes CASSAGRGTRFQETQYF.

The genes are TRBV21-1 and TRBJ1-1. TRBV21-1 is reported as a pseudogene. This CDR3 comprises 16 residues. The CDR3 DNA sequence: TGTGCCAGCAACAAAATCGGAGGGGGGGGAAACACTGAAGCTTTCTTT. Translating it yields CASNKIGGGGNTEAFF.

The chain uses TRBV5-6 and TRBJ2-1; no reliable D call. Germline values: CDR1 SGHDT, CDR2 YYEEEE. This CDR3 is built from 13 residues. V was shortened by 3 bases and J by 8 bases, with 12 bases between the two germline ends. Written as DNA, the CDR3 is TGTGCCAGCAGCTACAAGGAGCGTGATGAGCAGTTCTTC. The encoded protein is CASSYKERDEQFF.

This chain connects TRBV9 to TRBJ2-5, with 7 bases lining up with TRBD2. CDR1 and CDR2 (germline): SGDLS, YYNGEE. V was clipped by 4 bases and J by 5 bases; unmatched bases: 11. The CDR3 loop spans 15 amino acids. The CDR3 DNA reads TGTGCCAGCAGCCTCCGAGACGGGCGGGGGGAGACCCAGTACTTC. Translating it yields CASSLRDGRGETQYF.

The rearrangement links TRBV6-5 to TRBJ1-1; tentatively, D is TRBD1 (5 bases). Trimming removed 0 bases at V and 6 bases at J, with 17 bases between. This CDR3 region has 16 residues. Germline CDR1 and CDR2: MNHEY and SVGAGI. The CDR3 coding sequence is TGTGCCAGCAGTTACTCGGGGCAGGTCCCGGCCGCTGAAGCTTTCTTT. It translates to CASSYSGQVPAAEAFF.

This chain joins TRBV13 and TRBJ2-7, with a weak D call TRBD1 (6 bases). Per the germline V gene, CDR1 is PRHDT and CDR2 is FYEKMQ (reference sequence). This CDR3 contains 14 residues. The V end lost 3 bases, the J end lost 1 base, and 10 bases lay between the germline ends. This chain's CDR3 is CASSFIGQSYEQYF. CDR3 sequence (DNA): TGTGCCAGCAGCTTCATCGGACAGTCCTACGAGCAGTACTTC.

The chain combines TRBV29-1 with TRBJ2-2, with 8 bases fitting TRBD2. CDR3 length: 13 residues. V lost 6 bases and J lost 6; bases outside the gene matches: 6. Germline CDR1 and CDR2: SQVTM and ANQGSEA. CDR3 bases: TGCAGCGTCGCTCAGACTAGCGCCGGGGAGCTGTTTTTT. Encoded protein: CSVAQTSAGELFF.

This chain uses TRBV25-1 with TRBJ1-5, with D maybe TRBD1 (6 bases). The germline gives CDR1 MGHDK, CDR2 SYGVNS. This CDR3 is built from 17 residues. The V end lost 1 base, the J end lost 1 base, and 14 bases lay between the germline ends. The CDR3 region has the DNA TGTGCCAGCAGTGAATCCAGGGGCGCCGTGAGCAATCAGCCCCAGCATTTT. Translating gives CASSESRGAVSNQPQHF.

The gene calls are TRBV5-1 and TRBJ1-1; no definite D call. The CDR3 loop spans 14 amino acids. V was shortened by 0 bases and J by 3 bases, with 9 bases between the two germline ends. Germline V gene sequence: CDR1 SGHRS, CDR2 YFSETQ. The DNA for the CDR3 is TGCGCCAGCAGCTTGGAAGCCGGGTACACTGAAGCTTTCTTT. It is translated as CASSLEAGYTEAFF.